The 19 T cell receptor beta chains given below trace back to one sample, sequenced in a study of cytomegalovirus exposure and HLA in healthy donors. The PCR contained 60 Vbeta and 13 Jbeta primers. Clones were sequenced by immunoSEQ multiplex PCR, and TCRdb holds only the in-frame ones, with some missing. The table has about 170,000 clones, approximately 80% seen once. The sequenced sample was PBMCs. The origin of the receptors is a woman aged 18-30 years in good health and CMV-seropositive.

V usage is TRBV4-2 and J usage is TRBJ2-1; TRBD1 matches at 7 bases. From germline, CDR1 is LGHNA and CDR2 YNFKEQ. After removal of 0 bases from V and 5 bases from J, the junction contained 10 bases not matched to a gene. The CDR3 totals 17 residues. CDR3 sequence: CASSQDGRGQPNNEQFF. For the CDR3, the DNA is TGTGCCAGCAGCCAAGATGGCCGGGGACAGCCCAACAATGAGCAGTTCTTC.

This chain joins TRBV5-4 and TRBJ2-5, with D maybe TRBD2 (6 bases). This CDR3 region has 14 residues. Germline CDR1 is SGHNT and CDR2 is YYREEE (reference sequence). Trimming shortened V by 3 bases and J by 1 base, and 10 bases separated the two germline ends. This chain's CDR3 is CASSSGLPQETQYF. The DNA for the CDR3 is TGTGCCAGCAGCTCGGGACTTCCCCAAGAGACCCAGTACTTC.

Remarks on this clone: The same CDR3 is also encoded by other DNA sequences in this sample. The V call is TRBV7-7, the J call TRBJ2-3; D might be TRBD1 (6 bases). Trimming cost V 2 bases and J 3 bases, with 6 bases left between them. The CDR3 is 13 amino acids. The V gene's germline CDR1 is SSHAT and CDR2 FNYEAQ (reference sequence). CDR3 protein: CASSLQGTDTQYF. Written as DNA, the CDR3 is TGTGCCAGCAGCTTACAGGGGACAGATACGCAGTATTTT.

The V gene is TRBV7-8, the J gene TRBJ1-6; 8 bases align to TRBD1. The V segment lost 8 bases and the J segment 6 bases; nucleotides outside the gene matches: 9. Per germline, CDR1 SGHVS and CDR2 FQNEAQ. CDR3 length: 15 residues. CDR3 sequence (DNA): TGTGCCAGCGGCGCGCAGGGGGCTGGTAATTCACCCCTCCACTTT. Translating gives CASGAQGAGNSPLHF.

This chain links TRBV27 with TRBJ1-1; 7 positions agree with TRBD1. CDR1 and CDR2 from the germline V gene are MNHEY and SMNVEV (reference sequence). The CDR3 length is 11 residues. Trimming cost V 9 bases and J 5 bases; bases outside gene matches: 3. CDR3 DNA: TGTGCCAGTCAACAGGGGACTGAAGCTTTCTTT. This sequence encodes CASQQGTEAFF.

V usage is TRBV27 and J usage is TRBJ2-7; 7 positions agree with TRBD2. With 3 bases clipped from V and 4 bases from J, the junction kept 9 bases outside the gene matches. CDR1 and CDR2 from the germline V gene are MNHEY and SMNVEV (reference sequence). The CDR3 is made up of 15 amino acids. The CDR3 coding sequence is TGTGCCAGCAGTTTGGGGTGGGACTACACGTACGAGCAGTACTTC. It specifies CASSLGWDYTYEQYF.

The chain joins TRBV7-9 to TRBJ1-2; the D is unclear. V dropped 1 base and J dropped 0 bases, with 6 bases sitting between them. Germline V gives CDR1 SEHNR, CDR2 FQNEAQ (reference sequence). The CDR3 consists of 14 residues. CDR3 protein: CASSLDTANYGYTF. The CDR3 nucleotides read TGTGCCAGCAGCTTAGACACAGCTAACTATGGCTACACCTTC. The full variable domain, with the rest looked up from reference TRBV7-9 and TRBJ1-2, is DTGVSQNPRHKITKRGQNVTFRCDPISEHNRLYWYRQTLGQGPEFLTYFQNEAQLEKSRLLSDRFSAERPKGSFSTLEIQRTEQGDSAMYLCASSLDTANYGYTFGSGTRLTVV.

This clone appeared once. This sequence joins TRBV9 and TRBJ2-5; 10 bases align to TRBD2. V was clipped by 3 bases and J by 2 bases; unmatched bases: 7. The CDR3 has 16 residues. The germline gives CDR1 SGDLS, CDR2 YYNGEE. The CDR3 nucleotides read TGTGCCAGCAGCGGCACCATTAGCGGGGGGCAAGAGACCCAGTACTTC. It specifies CASSGTISGGQETQYF.

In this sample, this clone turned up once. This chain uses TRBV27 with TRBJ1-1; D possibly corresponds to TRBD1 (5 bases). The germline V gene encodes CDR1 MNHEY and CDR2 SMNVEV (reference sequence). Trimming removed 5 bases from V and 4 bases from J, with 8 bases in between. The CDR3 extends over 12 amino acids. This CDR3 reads CASSPGGTEAFF. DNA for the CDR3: TGTGCCAGCAGTCCCGGGGGCACTGAAGCTTTCTTT.

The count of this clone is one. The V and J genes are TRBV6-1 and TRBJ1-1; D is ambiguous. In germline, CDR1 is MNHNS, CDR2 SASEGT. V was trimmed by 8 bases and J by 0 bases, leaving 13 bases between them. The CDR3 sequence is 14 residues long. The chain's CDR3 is CASGLWGVNTEAFF. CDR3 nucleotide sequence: TGTGCCAGCGGGCTGTGGGGAGTGAACACTGAAGCTTTCTTT.

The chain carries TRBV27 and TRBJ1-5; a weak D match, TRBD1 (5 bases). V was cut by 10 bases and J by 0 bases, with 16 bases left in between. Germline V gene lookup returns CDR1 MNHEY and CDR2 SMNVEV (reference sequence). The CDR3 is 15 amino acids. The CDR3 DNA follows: TGTGCCACCAGCCCGGGACTGTATAGCAATCAGCCCCAGCATTTT. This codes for CATSPGLYSNQPQHF.

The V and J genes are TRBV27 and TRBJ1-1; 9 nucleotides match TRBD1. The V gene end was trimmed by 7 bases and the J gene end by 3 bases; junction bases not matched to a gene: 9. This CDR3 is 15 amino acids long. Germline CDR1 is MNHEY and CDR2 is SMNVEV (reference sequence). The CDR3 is CASIGQGSGDTEAFF. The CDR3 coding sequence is TGTGCCAGCATCGGACAGGGGAGTGGGGACACTGAAGCTTTCTTT.

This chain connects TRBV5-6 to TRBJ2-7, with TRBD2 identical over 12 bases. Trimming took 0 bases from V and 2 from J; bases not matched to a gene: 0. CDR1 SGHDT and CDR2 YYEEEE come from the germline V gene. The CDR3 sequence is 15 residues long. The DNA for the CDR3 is TGTGCCAGCAGCTTGGGACTAGCGGGGGCCTACGAGCAGTACTTC. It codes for CASSLGLAGAYEQYF. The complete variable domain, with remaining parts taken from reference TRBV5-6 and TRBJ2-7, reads DAGVTQSPTHLIKTRGQQVTLRCSPKSGHDTVSWYQQALGQGPQFIFQYYEEEERQRGNFPDRFSGHQFPNYSSELNVNALLLGDSALYLCASSLGLAGAYEQYFGPGTRLTVT.

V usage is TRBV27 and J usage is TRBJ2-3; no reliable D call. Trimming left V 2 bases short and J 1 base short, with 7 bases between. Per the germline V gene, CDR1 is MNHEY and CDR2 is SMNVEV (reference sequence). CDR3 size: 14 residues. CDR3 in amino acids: CASSLIHGTDTQYF. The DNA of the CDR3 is TGTGCCAGCAGTTTAATTCATGGCACAGATACGCAGTATTTT.

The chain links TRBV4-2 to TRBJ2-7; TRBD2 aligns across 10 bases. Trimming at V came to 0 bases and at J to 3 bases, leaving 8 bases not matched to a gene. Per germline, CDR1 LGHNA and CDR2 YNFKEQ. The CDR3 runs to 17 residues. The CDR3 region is CASSQDPLAGAVYEQYF. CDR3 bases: TGTGCCAGCAGCCAAGATCCCCTAGCGGGGGCGGTCTACGAGCAGTACTTC.

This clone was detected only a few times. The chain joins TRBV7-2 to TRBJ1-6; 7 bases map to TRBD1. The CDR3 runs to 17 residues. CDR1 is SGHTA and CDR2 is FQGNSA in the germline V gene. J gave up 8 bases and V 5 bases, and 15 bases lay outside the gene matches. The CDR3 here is CASSLGPAGGMDSPLHF. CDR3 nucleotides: TGTGCCAGCAGCCTGGGACCCGCAGGGGGGATGGATTCACCCCTCCACTTT.

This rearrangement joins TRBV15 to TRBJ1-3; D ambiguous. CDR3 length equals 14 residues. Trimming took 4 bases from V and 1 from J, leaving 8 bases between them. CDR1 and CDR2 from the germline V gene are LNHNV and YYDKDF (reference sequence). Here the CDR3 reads CATSTTPSGNTIYF. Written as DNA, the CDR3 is TGTGCCACCAGCACTACCCCATCTGGAAACACCATATATTTT. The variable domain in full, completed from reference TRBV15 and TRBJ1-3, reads DAMVIQNPRYQVTQFGKPVTLSCSQTLNHNVMYWYQQKSSQAPKLLFHYYDKDFNNEADTPDNFQSRRPNTSFCFLDIRSPGLGDTAMYLCATSTTPSGNTIYFGEGSWLTVV.

Here the CDR3 DNA reads TGTGCCAGTACAAGGGGCCGTTCTGACTACAATGAGCAGTTCTTC. Encoded protein: CASTRGRSDYNEQFF. This chain uses TRBV19 with TRBJ2-1, with D tentatively TRBD1 (5 bases). Germline V gene sequence: CDR1 LNHDA, CDR2 SQIVND (reference sequence). The CDR3 totals 15 residues. The V end lost 7 bases, the J end lost 3 bases, and 16 bases lay between the germline ends.

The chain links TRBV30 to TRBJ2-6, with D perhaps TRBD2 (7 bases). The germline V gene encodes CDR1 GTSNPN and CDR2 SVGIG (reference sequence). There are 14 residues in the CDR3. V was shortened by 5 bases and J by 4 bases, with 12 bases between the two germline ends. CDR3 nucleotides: TGTGCCTGGTCCCGCGGGGGCGGGGCCAACGTCCTGACTTTC. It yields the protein CAWSRGGGANVLTF.